This TCR beta chain appears in the sequencing data of a study of long-term antiretroviral therapy in people with HIV. Participants who had HIV were, without exception, treated in the United States. Before they underwent DNA extraction, samples held roughly 0.9-10 million cryopreserved PBMC. With respect to this clone: Its antigen is currently unknown.

Looked up from germline, CDR1 is SGHTA and CDR2 is FQGNSA. The V and J ends lost 5 bases and 5 bases respectively, with 13 bases between them. This CDR3 has 14 residues. Study results and caveats: Although diversity increased after ART, it remained lower than in transplant donor controls.

Running of the v3.0 immunoSEQ assay took place at survey level. TCRdb's copy holds only in-frame clones and misses some; the assay was immunoSEQ multiplex PCR. Here the sample spans around 16,000 clones, roughly 80% being singletons. The material was unsorted PBMCs, obtained roughly 1.3 years before starting antiretroviral therapy. This chain joins TRBV7-2 and TRBJ1-5, with a possible D match to TRBD1 (5 bases). The receptor comes from a man younger than 45 with HIV. CDR3 in DNA: TGTGCCAGCAGCGTTCGGGGGGGGGATCAGCCCCAGCATTTT. It yields the protein CASSVRGGDQPQHF.